The T cell receptor (beta chain) under discussion was sequenced for a study of T cells in narcolepsy. Profiling relied on immunoSEQ multiplex PCR, and the TCRdb table lists in-frame clones only, not all of them. The repertoire includes 20,000 to 30,000 clones, around 84% of them detected once, and about 1% sits in the top ten. Looked up from germline, CDR1 is MNHNS and CDR2 is SASEGT. The CDR3 is 14 amino acids. With 5 bases removed from V and 2 bases from J, the gap between germline ends came to 9 bases. The specimen sequenced was memory (CD45RA-) CD4+ T cells from blood. This TCR was recovered from a human donor in good health. The chain couples TRBV6-1 to TRBJ1-4, with D unresolved. CDR3 coding DNA: TGTGCCAGCAGTTCATCTGGGACTAATGAAAAACTGTTTTTT. It is translated as CASSSSGTNEKLFF.